A selection of T cell receptor beta chains follows, all from one sample in a study of OX40 agonist ivuxolimab in advanced cancers. Clones were sequenced by immunoSEQ multiplex PCR, and TCRdb holds only the in-frame ones, with some missing. The sample holds fewer than 30,000 clones, roughly nine tenths seen once. The sequenced sample was CD4+ or CD8+ T cells sorted from blood, obtained in a trial of the OX40 agonist ivuxolimab. Receptors originate from an adult with an advanced solid tumor such as melanoma, head and neck, liver or kidney cancer. Both conserved end residues are part of each CDR3.

v_call	cdr3_aa
TRBV5-6	CASSGPGHPQHF
TRBV19	CASSIGDRGLRSPLHF
TRBV29-1	CSVEGYRDRYEQYF
TRBV7-9	CASSAGLAVYNEQFF
TRBV7-9	CASSLGPNSGNTIYF
TRBV4-1	CASSQDLGRGRSYEQYF
TRBV9	CASSVTGKGTGELFF
TRBV29-1	CSGRESSYNEQFF
TRBV15	CATSTQTGTRSYNEQFF
TRBV9	CASSDIDRTYEQYF
TRBV6-5	CASSYGPGSDQYF
TRBV6-5	CASSYEGNLYEQYF
TRBV7-6	CASSLWGGSNQPQHF
TRBV11-2	CASSLDQGGNTEAFF
TRBV5-4	CASSLQVGGDTEAFF
TRBV9	CASSVGRFNEQFF
TRBV14	CASSQVGYLYGYTF
TRBV7-9	CASSFTRSDGGYEQYF
TRBV10-1	CASRGKGADQPQHF
TRBV5-6	CASSHQGQDEKLFF
TRBV7-8	CASSQGLANTDTQYF
TRBV19	CASSQGVTGYTF
TRBV6-5	CASSYSTGPNTEAFF
TRBV27	CASSLGPWNTEAFF
TRBV6-5	CASSLAVGQPQHF
TRBV9	CASSSSQGRWNSPLHF
TRBV19	CASSTSGQATNEKLFF
TRBV10-3	CAIPPEQYF
TRBV18	CASSDRGLRDEQYF
TRBV10-3	CAISSGGATDTQYF
TRBV19	CASSLSWSYNEQFF
TRBV4-3	CASSPSSGLAVDNEQFF
TRBV27	CASSLHTGSNQPQHF
TRBV10-1	CASSAGQGLGDTQYF